These 32 T cell receptor beta chains share one sample of origin, sequenced in a study of shared clonotypes between healthy human individuals. The protocol was immunoSEQ multiplex PCR, while the TCRdb copy is restricted to in-frame clones and leaves out a portion. This table holds about 2.5 million clones, around 90% found once. Sequencing was done on a sample of naive CD4+ T cells from PBMCs. Subset here: CD45RA+ positively selected. Source of these receptors: a man aged 18 to 30 in good health. Some clones in this sample may be carry-over from other donors' samples.

This sequence joins TRBV7-9 and TRBJ1-1; maybe TRBD1 (5 bases). Germline V gene lookup returns CDR1 SEHNR and CDR2 FQNEAQ (reference sequence). The CDR3 runs 13 residues. Trimming removed 5 bases at V and 4 bases at J, with 11 bases between. The chain's CDR3 is CASSARGGTEAFF. The CDR3 DNA reads TGTGCCAGCAGCGCGAGGGGTGGCACTGAAGCTTTCTTT.

CDR3 sequence: CASSTGAREQYF. In DNA form, the CDR3 reads TGTGCCAGCAGTACGGGGGCTCGGGAGCAGTACTTC. The chain recombines TRBV28 with TRBJ2-7; D could derive from TRBD1 or TRBD2 (6 bases each). With 5 bases removed from V and 7 bases from J, the gap between germline ends came to 12 bases. CDR3 size: 12 residues. The germline V gene has CDR1 MDHEN and CDR2 SYDVKM.

The chain joins TRBV10-1 to TRBJ2-5; perhaps TRBD2 as D (5 bases). With the DNA end fitting TRBJ2-7 better, the J assignment may be wrong. There are 15 residues in the CDR3. Germline values: CDR1 WNHNN, CDR2 SYGVQD (reference sequence). The CDR3 reads CASSEGLTRLDEQYF. The CDR3 DNA follows: TGCGCCAGCAGTGAGGGACTCACCAGGTTAGACGAGCAGTACTTC.

The gene calls are TRBV5-1 and TRBJ2-3, with 14 bases aligning to TRBD2. CDR1 is SGHRS and CDR2 is YFSETQ in the germline V gene. V lost 0 bases, J lost 5 bases, and 11 bases stayed unmatched. The CDR3 sequence is 19 residues long. DNA of the CDR3: TGCGCCAGCAGCTTGGCCGGGGGGACTAGCGGGAGTGAGGTAGATACGCAGTATTTT. Translation gives CASSLAGGTSGSEVDTQYF.

J is TRBJ2-1 and V is TRBV7-3; the match to TRBD2 covers 7 bases. The germline V gene encodes CDR1 SGHTA and CDR2 FQGTGA. Trimming cost V 5 bases and J 2 bases; bases outside gene matches: 3. This CDR3 region has 14 residues. The CDR3, as DNA: TGTGCCAGCAGCGGCGGGGGTACCTACAATGAGCAGTTCTTC. It codes for CASSGGGTYNEQFF.

This chain uses TRBV4-1 with TRBJ1-5; D remains ambiguous. The CDR3 runs to 14 residues. V lost 3 bases and J 6 bases, leaving 12 bases between the germline ends. Per the germline V gene, CDR1 is MGHRA and CDR2 is YSYEKL. The CDR3 DNA follows: TGCGCCAGCAGCCAGTCCGGACTGGGTCAGCCCCAGCATTTT. Translation: CASSQSGLGQPQHF.

The chain couples TRBV30 to TRBJ2-2; a possible D gene is TRBD1 (6 bases). Trimming took 2 bases from V and 2 from J, leaving 18 bases between them. Germline loops: CDR1 GTSNPN, CDR2 SVGIG (reference sequence). There are 17 residues in the CDR3. DNA for the CDR3: TGTGCCTGGAGTCTCTTTGTCCGGGACATTAACACCGGGGAGCTGTTTTTT. Translated, it gives CAWSLFVRDINTGELFF.

The gene calls are TRBV6-1 and TRBJ2-4; 12 positions match TRBD2. The germline gives CDR1 MNHNS, CDR2 SASEGT. Trimming at V came to 4 bases and at J to 7 bases, leaving 5 bases not matched to a gene. The CDR3 loop spans 15 amino acids. The CDR3 sequence: CASSATSGSGNIQYF. CDR3 nucleotides: TGTGCCAGCAGTGCGACTAGCGGGAGCGGGAACATTCAGTACTTC.

The CDR3: CASSLGTTGAVSYEQYF. For the CDR3, the DNA is TGCGCCAGCAGCTTGGGCACGACAGGGGCCGTCTCCTACGAGCAGTACTTC. The V call is TRBV5-1, the J call TRBJ2-7; 8 bases map to TRBD1. The CDR3 covers 17 residues. V lost 0 bases and J lost 0; bases outside the gene matches: 8. Looked up from germline, CDR1 is SGHRS and CDR2 is YFSETQ. Full variable domain (outside the CDR3, taken from reference TRBV5-1 and TRBJ2-7): KAGVTQTPRYLIKTRGQQVTLSCSPISGHRSVSWYQQTPGQGLQFLFEYFSETQRNKGNFPGRFSGRQFSNSRSEMNVSTLELGDSALYLCASSLGTTGAVSYEQYFGPGTRLTVT.

This clone was seen just once. The J gene is TRBJ2-3, the V gene TRBV19, with 7 nucleotides matching TRBD2. After removal of 10 bases from V and 5 bases from J, the junction contained 9 bases not matched to a gene. CDR1 is LNHDA, CDR2 SQIVND, per germline (reference sequence). There are 13 residues in the CDR3. The CDR3 here is CATTVGEGDTQYF. The CDR3 bases are TGTGCCACCACGGTGGGGGAGGGAGATACGCAGTATTTT.

Concerning this clone itself: The sample contains more than one DNA sequence encoding this CDR3. The chain employs TRBV5-1 and TRBJ2-5; a possible D gene is TRBD2 (5 bases). The CDR3 extends over 13 amino acids. Trimming removed 2 bases from V and 5 bases from J, with 10 bases in between. Germline assignment: CDR1 SGHRS and CDR2 YFSETQ. Here the CDR3 DNA reads TGCGCCAGCAGCTTCGGGGTGGGGGAGACCCAGTACTTC. It specifies CASSFGVGETQYF.

The V gene is TRBV18, the J gene TRBJ2-5, with D possibly being TRBD1 or TRBD2 (6 bases each). Germline-derived CDR1 and CDR2 are KGHSH and LQKENI. The CDR3 consists of 14 residues. Trimming took off 6 bases at V and 5 bases at J, with 16 bases between the two ends. The CDR3 nucleotides are TGTGCCAGCTCCCGGGGGCCCCCGATGGAGACCCAGTACTTC. Its protein product is CASSRGPPMETQYF. Supplemented by reference TRBV18 and TRBJ2-5, the full variable domain reads NAGVMQNPRHLVRRRGQEARLRCSPMKGHSHVYWYRQLPEEGLKFMVYLQKENIIDESGMPKERFSAEFPKEGPSILRIQQVVRGDSAAYFCASSRGPPMETQYFGPGTRLLVL.

Regarding this clone: The same CDR3 is also encoded by other DNA sequences in this sample. The genes are TRBV6-5 and TRBJ1-2, with a possible D match to TRBD1 (5 bases). This CDR3 spans 12 amino acids. CDR1 and CDR2 (germline): MNHEY, SVGAGI. V lost 6 bases and J 0 bases, leaving 5 bases between the germline ends. The CDR3 DNA sequence: TGTGCCAGCAGGACAGCTAACTATGGCTACACCTTC. Its translation is CASRTANYGYTF.

This clone was seen a handful of times. The V gene is TRBV18, the J gene TRBJ1-2; 9 bases line up with TRBD1. Germline CDR1 is KGHSH and CDR2 is LQKENI. The CDR3 is made up of 13 amino acids. The junction had 6 bases not matched to a gene; V was cut back by 5 bases and J by 8 bases. Here the CDR3 reads CASSTGGPGGYTF. The CDR3 region has the DNA TGTGCCAGCTCAACAGGGGGCCCCGGCGGCTACACCTTC. Looking up the rest from reference TRBV18 and TRBJ1-2 gives the full variable domain: NAGVMQNPRHLVRRRGQEARLRCSPMKGHSHVYWYRQLPEEGLKFMVYLQKENIIDESGMPKERFSAEFPKEGPSILRIQQVVRGDSAAYFCASSTGGPGGYTFGSGTRLTVV.

J is TRBJ1-2 and V is TRBV7-2; 9 bases fit TRBD1. J was trimmed by 6 bases and V by 0 bases; bases with no gene match: 5. Germline CDR1 SGHTA, CDR2 FQGNSA. The CDR3 extends over 15 amino acids. The CDR3 DNA reads TGTGCCAGCAGCTTAGCAGGGACAGGGAATAATGGCTACACCTTC. Translated, it gives CASSLAGTGNNGYTF.

This clone was counted a single time. The rearrangement joins TRBV28 to TRBJ1-1, with a weak D call TRBD1 (6 bases). Germline CDR1 reads MDHEN; CDR2 reads SYDVKM. V lost 7 bases, J lost 0 bases, and 18 bases lay in between. The CDR3 is made up of 16 amino acids. The chain's CDR3 is CASMSARTAVNTEAFF. CDR3 nucleotide sequence: TGTGCCAGCATGTCAGCCCGGACAGCAGTGAACACTGAAGCTTTCTTT.

The V gene is TRBV4-2, the J gene TRBJ1-1, with 9 bases that match TRBD1. Germline lookup yields CDR1 LGHNA and CDR2 YNFKEQ. This CDR3 comprises 15 residues. After removal of 6 bases from V and 3 bases from J, the junction contained 8 bases not matched to a gene. CDR3 protein: CASRWRQGVDTEAFF. Written as DNA, the CDR3 is TGTGCCAGCAGATGGAGACAGGGGGTGGACACTGAAGCTTTCTTT.

This chain uses TRBV6-5 with TRBJ2-5, with D perhaps matching TRBD2 (6 bases). V was shortened by 5 bases and J by 6 bases, with 16 bases between the two germline ends. This CDR3 spans 14 amino acids. CDR1 and CDR2 (germline): MNHEY, SVGAGI. The CDR3 loop reads CASSVTRTGQTQYF. CDR3 nucleotide sequence: TGTGCCAGCAGTGTGACTAGGACTGGGCAGACCCAGTACTTC.

The V call is TRBV28, the J call TRBJ1-5, with D maybe TRBD1 (5 bases). Trimming removed 3 bases at V and 1 base at J, with 13 bases between. Germline V lookup: CDR1 MDHEN, CDR2 SYDVKM. The CDR3 runs 16 residues. CDR3 bases: TGTGCCAGCAGTTTCGGGGTAAGGGGAAGCAATCAGCCCCAGCATTTT. It codes for CASSFGVRGSNQPQHF.

The V and J genes are TRBV28 and TRBJ1-3, with D possibly matching TRBD1 (5 bases). Trimming stripped 5 bases from V and 1 base from J, with 18 bases between. CDR1 is MDHEN, CDR2 SYDVKM, per germline. The CDR3 is made up of 17 amino acids. The CDR3 DNA is TGTGCCAGCAGTCTCACCCCCGGGGCAAGATCTGGAAACACCATATATTTT. This codes for CASSLTPGARSGNTIYF.

The J gene is TRBJ1-1, the V gene TRBV5-1; TRBD1 might be the D (6 bases). Deletions cut 7 bases from V and 1 base from J, with 17 bases between. The CDR3 extends over 15 amino acids. Germline V gives CDR1 SGHRS, CDR2 YFSETQ. The CDR3: CASRLRGRENTEAFF. CDR3 nucleotides: TGCGCCAGCCGGCTAAGGGGGAGGGAGAACACTGAAGCTTTCTTT.

This clone was detected only a few times. Additional DNA sequences in this sample encode the identical CDR3. The CDR3 DNA follows: TGTGCCAGCAGCTTGGTATTTGGGAACACTGAAGCTTTCTTT. Its protein product is CASSLVFGNTEAFF. The chain joins TRBV5-4 to TRBJ1-1, with D uncertain. The CDR3 runs to 14 residues. The germline V gene encodes CDR1 SGHNT and CDR2 YYREEE (reference sequence). Trimming removed 0 bases from V and 1 base from J, with 7 bases in between.

The CDR3 region has the DNA TGCGCCAGCAGCTCGGACGGAAGGAGCTCCTACGAGCAGTACTTC. It encodes CASSSDGRSSYEQYF. The chain has TRBV5-1 and TRBJ2-7; no reliable D call. The V end lost 3 bases, the J end lost 0 bases, and 13 bases lay between the germline ends. This CDR3 contains 15 residues. Per the germline V gene, CDR1 is SGHRS and CDR2 is YFSETQ.

The genes are TRBV5-1 and TRBJ2-5; possibly TRBD1 or TRBD2 for D (5 bases each). The V and J ends lost 6 bases and 5 bases respectively, with 20 bases between them. The CDR3 extends over 15 amino acids. CDR1 and CDR2 (germline): SGHRS, YFSETQ. The CDR3 DNA sequence: TGCGCCAGCACGCGTCGGGGCGCGGCTATTGAGACCCAGTACTTC. As protein: CASTRRGAAIETQYF.

The V call is TRBV6-1, the J call TRBJ2-4; tentatively, D is TRBD1 (6 bases). The V gene's germline CDR1 is MNHNS and CDR2 SASEGT. Trimming stripped 6 bases from V and 7 bases from J, with 13 bases between. The CDR3 is 13 residues long. The CDR3 protein is CASRLLQGNIQYF. Written as DNA, the CDR3 is TGTGCCAGCAGGCTCCTCCAGGGGAACATTCAGTACTTC.

The chain links TRBV2 to TRBJ2-4, with D hard to call. CDR1 SNHLY and CDR2 FYNNEI come from the germline V gene. The CDR3 is 11 residues long. V shed 6 bases and J shed 9 bases, with 9 bases lying between them. The CDR3 coding sequence is TGTGCCAGCAGGGGGTTGGGCATTCAGTACTTC. Translation gives CASRGLGIQYF.

The rearrangement links TRBV6-4 to TRBJ2-1, with D hard to call. Trimming removed 4 bases from V and 8 bases from J, with 12 bases in between. The CDR3 sequence is 13 residues long. Germline CDR1 MRHNA, CDR2 SNTAGT. The CDR3 is CASSAVFRDEQFF. In DNA form, the CDR3 reads TGTGCCAGCAGTGCCGTGTTTAGGGATGAGCAGTTCTTC.

J is TRBJ2-7 and V is TRBV7-2; D is possibly TRBD1 or TRBD2 (6 bases each). This CDR3 region has 14 residues. V lost 5 bases to trimming and J lost 5 bases, with 16 bases between them. The V gene's germline CDR1 is SGHTA and CDR2 FQGNSA. The DNA of the CDR3 is TGTGCCAGCAGCCCGGGGGCAGTGCGGGACGAGCAGTACTTC. Its translation: CASSPGAVRDEQYF.

V gene TRBV7-2 combines with J gene TRBJ2-1; possibly TRBD1 or TRBD2 for D (6 bases each). Trimming left V 0 bases short and J 1 base short, with 19 bases between. The CDR3 spans 19 residues. The germline V gene has CDR1 SGHTA and CDR2 FQGNSA. CDR3: CASSLAGGRRVTSYNEQFF. CDR3 DNA: TGTGCCAGCAGCTTAGCGGGGGGCAGGCGGGTTACATCCTACAATGAGCAGTTCTTC.

The gene calls are TRBV5-4 and TRBJ1-6; D is possibly TRBD1 (6 bases). Germline V gene data show CDR1 as SGHNT and CDR2 as YYREEE (reference sequence). The length of the CDR3 is 13 residues. V was trimmed by 4 bases and J by 11 bases, leaving 13 bases between them. The CDR3 sequence is CASSMVGGTPLHF. The CDR3 nucleotides are TGTGCCAGCAGCATGGTAGGGGGGACACCCCTCCACTTT. The full variable domain, with the rest looked up from reference TRBV5-4 and TRBJ1-6, is ETGVTQSPTHLIKTRGQQVTLRCSSQSGHNTVSWYQQALGQGPQFIFQYYREEENGRGNFPPRFSGLQFPNYSSELNVNALELDDSALYLCASSMVGGTPLHFGNGTRLTVT.

The V and J genes are TRBV29-1 and TRBJ2-1; 10 bases agree with TRBD2. Trimming cost V 7 bases and J 4 bases; bases outside gene matches: 7. There are 14 residues in the CDR3. Per germline, CDR1 SQVTM and CDR2 ANQGSEA. The CDR3 DNA reads TGCAGCGGACCTAGCGGGGGAATGTACAATGAGCAGTTCTTC. It is translated as CSGPSGGMYNEQFF.

The chain has TRBV9 and TRBJ2-1; tentatively, D is TRBD1 or TRBD2 (5 bases each). The V gene lost 2 bases and the J gene lost 5 bases, with 14 bases spanning the gap. This CDR3 contains 15 residues. Germline values: CDR1 SGDLS, CDR2 YYNGEE. CDR3 nucleotide sequence: TGTGCCAGCAGCGTTTTCGGGACCCCCGACAATGAGCAGTTCTTC. The encoded protein is CASSVFGTPDNEQFF.